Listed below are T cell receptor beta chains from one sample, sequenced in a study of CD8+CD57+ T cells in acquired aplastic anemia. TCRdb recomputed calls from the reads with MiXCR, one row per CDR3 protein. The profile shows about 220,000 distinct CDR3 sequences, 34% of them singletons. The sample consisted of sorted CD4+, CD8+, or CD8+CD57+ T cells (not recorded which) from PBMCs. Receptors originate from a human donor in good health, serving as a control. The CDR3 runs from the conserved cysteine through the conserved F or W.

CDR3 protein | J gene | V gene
CASSQDSGGTEAFF | TRBJ1-1 | TRBV2
CASSDPGLGTDTQYF | TRBJ2-3 | TRBV25-1
CASSVGSGRAGNEQFF | TRBJ2-1 | TRBV9
CAISPDRGGSYEQYF | TRBJ2-7 | TRBV10-3
CASSWDRRINYGYTF | TRBJ1-2 | TRBV5-5
CASSLGVADYTDTQYF | TRBJ2-3 | TRBV5-1
CASSECLGSHTEAFF | TRBJ1-1 | TRBV25-1
CASSLQLGQGADSPLHF | TRBJ1-6 | TRBV5-5
CATSRDQGGTDTQYF | TRBJ2-3 | TRBV15
CASSLREQGFHEQYF | TRBJ2-7 | TRBV18
CASSLLAGVEQYF | TRBJ2-7 | TRBV7-9
CATSRDPWETQYF | TRBJ2-5 | TRBV15
CASSQLIAGGRNEQFF | TRBJ2-1 | TRBV14
CASSSGTRGEKLFF | TRBJ1-4 | TRBV19
CATGYSGGQFF | TRBJ2-1 | TRBV10-3
CASSLNPSTEKLFF | TRBJ1-4 | TRBV5-4
CSAIGQKAGQQETQYF | TRBJ2-5 | TRBV20-1
CASSRQDEETQYF | TRBJ2-5 | TRBV9
CASARGGWTDTQYF | TRBJ2-3 | TRBV9
CATSRDYASSSYEQYF | TRBJ2-7 | TRBV15
CASSLVPGLSTGELFF | TRBJ2-2 | TRBV6-1
CASSIQRDYNEQFF | TRBJ2-1 | TRBV19
CASSFTGQGGETQYF | TRBJ2-5 | TRBV5-1
CASKEGGEQFF | TRBJ2-1 | TRBV19
CATSRGAGVGQYF | TRBJ2-7 | TRBV15
CASSIKPGTSSTYEQYF | TRBJ2-7 | TRBV5-5
CASNREGTQPQHF | TRBJ1-5 | TRBV19
CASSPSDTEAFF | TRBJ1-1 | TRBV25-1
CASSPPDRTGNTEAFF | TRBJ1-1 | TRBV18
CSARRGAGSYEQYF | TRBJ2-7 | TRBV20-1
CASSTPDSPEAFF | TRBJ1-1 | TRBV12-3/TRBV12-4
CSARATTGRVNTEAFF | TRBJ1-1 | TRBV20-1
CASSGSMNQPQHF | TRBJ1-5 | TRBV2
CASSSGTREHRGVTEAFF | TRBJ1-1 | TRBV11-1
CATSRPQGQAGTYEQYF | TRBJ2-7 | TRBV15
CATSRDRDIRNQPQHF | TRBJ1-5 | TRBV15
CATMGGDIYEQYF | TRBJ2-7 | TRBV15
CASSPQVNTGELFF | TRBJ2-2 | TRBV11-1
CSVGQGAGANVLTF | TRBJ2-6 | TRBV29-1
CASSAQGFGYTF | TRBJ1-2 | TRBV28
CATSLGTVTDTQYF | TRBJ2-3 | TRBV15
CASSLDNEKLFF | TRBJ1-4 | TRBV7-9
CSARDSTSGETQYF | TRBJ2-5 | TRBV20-1
CASSPVAGDRTDTQYF | TRBJ2-3 | TRBV7-9
CASSFRPPLLVVPSEQYF | TRBJ2-7 | TRBV27
CASSLSRGGGNTIYF | TRBJ1-3 | TRBV5-1
CASSPSGDHTGELFF | TRBJ2-2 | TRBV5-4
CATSRDYGTSGIGLFF | TRBJ2-2 | TRBV15
CASTSTSGGYDTQYF | TRBJ2-3 | TRBV19